This TCR beta chain was observed in a study of shared clonotypes between healthy human individuals. On the study more broadly: Contributing individuals were a couple of females and a few males aged 18 to 49. Study-level results: Researchers found naive subsets generally carried larger estimated richness than memory subsets.

CDR1 and CDR2 (germline): SGHTA, FQGNSA. This CDR3 has 15 amino acids. Trimming stripped 5 bases from V and 2 bases from J, with 16 bases between. At a deep level, the assay was run. Sequencing was performed with immunoSEQ multiplex PCR; in TCRdb, only in-frame clones are kept and a portion is missing. The sample has some 1.4 million clones; roughly 97% are singletons. In the case of this clone: What it binds is unknown.

The receptor was derived from a man aged 25-40 years in good health. The V and J genes are TRBV7-2 and TRBJ2-7, with no clear D. Sequenced input: naive CD4+ T cells sorted from blood. Regarding subset: CD45RA+ positively selected. This CDR3 reads CASSHPLFGTYEQYF. The CDR3 DNA is TGTGCCAGCAGCCACCCACTATTTGGGACCTACGAGCAGTACTTC. Looking up the rest from reference TRBV7-2 and TRBJ2-7 gives the full variable domain: GAGVSQSPSNKVTEKGKDVELRCDPISGHTALYWYRQSLGQGLEFLIYFQGNSAPDKSGLPSDRFSAERTGGSVSTLTIQRTQQEDSAVYLCASSHPLFGTYEQYFGPGTRLTVT.